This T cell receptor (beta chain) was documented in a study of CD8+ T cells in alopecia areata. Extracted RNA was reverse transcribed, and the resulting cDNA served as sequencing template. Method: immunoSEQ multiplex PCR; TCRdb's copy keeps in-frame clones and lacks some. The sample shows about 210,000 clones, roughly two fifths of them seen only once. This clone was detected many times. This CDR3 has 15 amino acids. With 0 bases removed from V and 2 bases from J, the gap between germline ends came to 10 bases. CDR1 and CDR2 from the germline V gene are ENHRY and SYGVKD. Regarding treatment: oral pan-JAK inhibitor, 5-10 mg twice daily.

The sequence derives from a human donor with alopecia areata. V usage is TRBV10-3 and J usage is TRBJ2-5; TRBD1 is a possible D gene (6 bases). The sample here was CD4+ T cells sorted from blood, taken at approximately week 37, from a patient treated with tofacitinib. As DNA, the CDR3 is TGTGCCATCAGTGAGTCAAGAAGGGGGCAAGAGACCCAGTACTTC. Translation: CAISESRRGQETQYF.